The clone carrying this T cell receptor (beta chain) was found many times. TCRdb reprocessed the RT-PCR reads with MiXCR, giving one entry per CDR3 protein. Here the sample spans about 700,000 distinct CDR3 sequences, 14% being singletons. The CDR3 is made up of 14 amino acids. The V segment lost 3 bases and the J segment 9 bases; nucleotides outside the gene matches: 6. CDR1 is MNHEY, CDR2 SVGAGI, per germline. This chain uses TRBV6-5 with TRBJ2-1; 9 nucleotides agree with TRBD2. The source material was memory CD4+ T cells from blood. The clonotype comes from a female donor in good health, serving as a healthy control. The CDR3 sequence is CASSYLAGFGEQFF. The CDR3 DNA follows: TGTGCCAGCAGTTATCTAGCGGGGTTTGGTGAGCAGTTCTTC.